This T cell receptor beta chain was captured in a study of blood T cell repertoires in COVID-19. Study as a whole: Donors in the United States, Italy and Spain gave samples during acute or convalescent COVID-19. The cDNA or gDNA used as material had been derived from T cells, B-cell-depleted T cells, or PBMCs.

Trimming stripped 4 bases from V and 2 bases from J, with 14 bases between. The CDR3 has 15 residues. The germline gives CDR1 SGHNT, CDR2 YYREEE (reference sequence). Original analysis: Reference gene primer amplification gave estimated nucleated cell counts. Method: immunoSEQ multiplex PCR; TCRdb's copy keeps in-frame clones and lacks some. V and J calls and clone size are given by that table; D and trimming were obtained from the DNA. The sample consists of 200,000 to 250,000 clones, roughly 80% of them appearing once. The chain is built from TRBV5-4 and TRBJ2-3, with D perhaps matching TRBD2 (6 bases). The sequence derives from a woman aged 40 to 50 with active or convalescent COVID-19. Sequencing used peripheral blood. CDR3 in amino acids: CASSLPGTDTDTQYF. The CDR3 DNA is TGTGCCAGCAGCCTTCCCGGGACTGACACAGATACGCAGTATTTT. Using reference TRBV5-4 and TRBJ2-3 for the parts outside the CDR3, the full variable domain is ETGVTQSPTHLIKTRGQQVTLRCSSQSGHNTVSWYQQALGQGPQFIFQYYREEENGRGNFPPRFSGLQFPNYSSELNVNALELDDSALYLCASSLPGTDTDTQYFGPGTRLTVL.